The present TCR beta chain was sequenced within a study of Ad26.COV2.S vaccination and SARS-CoV-2 variants. Overall study context: Among those in the COV1001 Ad26.COV2.S trial arm was the donor. Broader study findings: Higher spike-specific TCR breadth was found in vaccine recipients than in placebo recipients.

The CDR3 is 16 residues long. The germline V and J ends were trimmed by 7 bases and 0 bases, with 15 bases remaining between them. The germline CDR1 and CDR2 sequences are MNHNY and SVGAGI (reference sequence). The treatment here: 19 received Ad26.COV2.S at low or high dose, single or two shots; about 5 received placebo; per-sample allocation not given. The study sampled participants on day 63 after the first vaccine or placebo injection. Vaccine was an Ad26 vector expressing Wuhan-strain SARS-CoV-2 spike. On this clone: No antigen is known for it.

TCRdb's table, derived via immunoSEQ multiplex PCR, lists solely in-frame clones and lacks some. The sample lists roughly 300,000 clones, around nine tenths occurring once. The chain joins TRBV6-6 to TRBJ2-2; tentatively, D is TRBD2 (5 bases). The source material was peripheral blood, sampled in a trial of Ad26.COV2.S vaccine versus placebo. The receptor was derived from a person aged 18-65 years who received the Ad26.COV2.S COVID-19 vaccine or a placebo. The CDR3 spells CASTRGLAANTGELFF. DNA for the CDR3: TGTGCCAGCACTCGGGGTCTAGCTGCGAACACCGGGGAGCTGTTTTTT.